Listed below are T cell receptor beta chains from one sample, sequenced in a study of T cell repertoires in cytomegalovirus infection. One entry per CDR3 protein results from TCRdb running MiXCR on the reads. The sample carries some 180,000 distinct CDR3 sequences, 17% recorded once. The sample taken for sequencing was CD8+ T cells from PBMCs. These receptors came from a human donor in good health (CMV status not recorded). Some clones in this sample may be carry-over from other donors' samples. Each CDR3 is given with its conserved first and last residue. Each record gives: V gene, J gene, clone size, D gene, CDR3 DNA, CDR3 protein. The D gene is left open where the match is weak. Clone size is not always given. Where it is, it says once, few, many or a class for expanded clones.

>TRBV6-5|TRBJ2-7|few|TRBD2
TGTGCCAGCAGTTACTCGCCTAGCGGGGTCTCCTACGAGCAGTACTTC
CASSYSPSGVSYEQYF
>TRBV5-5|TRBJ2-1|few|TRBD2
TGTGCCAGCAGCCTCGTAATCGGACTAGTGGTATACAATGAGCAGTTCTTC
CASSLVIGLVVYNEQFF
>TRBV28|TRBJ2-1|NA|TRBD2
TGTGCCAGCAACGGGGGGGCCTACAATGAGCAGTTCTTC
CASNGGAYNEQFF
>TRBV29-1|TRBJ1-1|NA|NA
TGCAGCGTTGAGGAGGGATTGGACACTGAAGCTTTCTTT
CSVEEGLDTEAFF
>TRBV11-2|TRBJ2-7|few|TRBD2
TGTGCCAGCAGCCAAAGCGGGACGGTCTCCTACGAGCAGTACTTC
CASSQSGTVSYEQYF
>TRBV28|TRBJ2-3|few|NA
TGTGCCAGCAGTTTACAAGCAAGCACAGATACGCAGTATTTT
CASSLQASTDTQYF
>TRBV5-4|TRBJ2-1|many|NA
TGTGCCAGCAGAATGGACAGCCACAATGAGCAGTTCTTC
CASRMDSHNEQFF
>TRBV19|TRBJ1-1|few|NA
TGTGCCAGTAGTATAGGGCAGGGATCCACTGAAGCTTTCTTT
CASSIGQGSTEAFF
>TRBV28|TRBJ1-1|NA|TRBD1
TGTGCCAGCAGTCCAAGACAGGGGGCAAGGACTGAAGCTTTCTTT
CASSPRQGARTEAFF
>TRBV12-3/TRBV12-4|TRBJ2-3|few|NA
TGTGCCAGCAGCCTACAGGGACCTAGCACAGATACGCAGTATTTT
CASSLQGPSTDTQYF
>TRBV4-3|TRBJ1-1|NA|NA
TGCGCCAGCAGCCAAGACCTCTTCCCGGGGAACACTGAAGCTTTCTTT
CASSQDLFPGNTEAFF
>TRBV6-6|TRBJ1-1|few|NA
TGTGCCAGCAGTTACTCGATGATGACTTTCTTT
CASSYSMMTFF
>TRBV7-9|TRBJ2-2|few|NA
TGTGCCAGCAAGACTGACAGATACACCGGGGAGCTGTTTTTT
CASKTDRYTGELFF
>TRBV20-1|TRBJ2-3|few|TRBD1
TGCAGTGCTAGGGACAGGAGCACAGATACGCAGTATTTT
CSARDRSTDTQYF
>TRBV6-1|TRBJ2-5|once|NA
TGTGCCAGCAGCCATTTCGGCGGGGCTGGAGAGACCCAGTACTTC
CASSHFGGAGETQYF
>TRBV20-1|TRBJ2-1|few|NA
TGCAGTGCTAGAGATCAGGACACTGAGCAGTTCTTC
CSARDQDTEQFF
>TRBV27|TRBJ2-1|NA|TRBD1
TGTGCCAGCAGTCCTAGGACAGGGGGCAACAATGAGCAGTTCTTC
CASSPRTGGNNEQFF
>TRBV4-1|TRBJ2-3|NA|TRBD2
TGCGCCAGCAGCCAAATAGCCAGCGGGGGGGCCTTGCCAGATACGCAGTATTTT
CASSQIASGGALPDTQYF
>TRBV7-9|TRBJ2-1|few|TRBD2
TGTGCCAGCAGCCCCGTGAGGCGGGGGGGCAACAATGAGCAGTTCTTC
CASSPVRRGGNNEQFF
>TRBV7-6|TRBJ2-1|few|NA
TGTGCCAGCAGCTTACGGGTATCATCCTACAATGAGCAGTTCTTC
CASSLRVSSYNEQFF
>TRBV20-1|TRBJ1-5|few|NA
TGCAGTGCTTTCCACCGCCCGGACAGACCCAATCAGCCCCAGCATTTT
CSAFHRPDRPNQPQHF
>TRBV28|TRBJ2-5|few|TRBD1
TGTGCCAGCTGTTCCGGGACAGGATACCAAGAGACCCAGTACTTC
CASCSGTGYQETQYF
>TRBV4-2|TRBJ2-7|few|NA
TGTGCCAGCAGCCAAAAAGGTTCAGGCTCCTACGAGCAGTACTTC
CASSQKGSGSYEQYF
>TRBV4-2|TRBJ1-2|NA|TRBD1
TGTGCCAGCAGCCAACCAGGGGGCGAGGACTATGGCTACACCTTC
CASSQPGGEDYGYTF
>TRBV29-1|TRBJ1-1|few|NA
TGCAGCGTCGTAACCCCCTATCGGACGAACACTGAAGCTTTCTTT
CSVVTPYRTNTEAFF
>TRBV7-9|TRBJ1-1|few|NA
TGTGCCAGCGGAACCACGGCGACTGAAGCTTTCTTT
CASGTTATEAFF